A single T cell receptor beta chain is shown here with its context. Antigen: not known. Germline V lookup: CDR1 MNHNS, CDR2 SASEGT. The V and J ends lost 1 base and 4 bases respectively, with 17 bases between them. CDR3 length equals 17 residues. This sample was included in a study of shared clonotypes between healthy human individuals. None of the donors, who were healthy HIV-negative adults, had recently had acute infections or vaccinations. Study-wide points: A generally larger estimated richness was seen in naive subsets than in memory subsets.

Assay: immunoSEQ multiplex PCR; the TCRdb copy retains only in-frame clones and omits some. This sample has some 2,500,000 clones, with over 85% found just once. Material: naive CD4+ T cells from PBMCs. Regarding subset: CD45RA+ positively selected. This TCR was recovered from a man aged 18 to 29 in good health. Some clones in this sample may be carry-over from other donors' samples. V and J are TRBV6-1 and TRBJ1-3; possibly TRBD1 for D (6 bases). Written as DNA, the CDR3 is TGTGCCAGCAGTGAAGTTGAGGGGGGCCTAGGAGGAAACACCATATATTTT. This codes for CASSEVEGGLGGNTIYF.